The T cell receptor beta chain under discussion was sequenced for a study of cytomegalovirus exposure and HLA in healthy donors. Study conclusions and caveats: Later genetic work tied a missense DCLRE1C variant to beta-chain V and J trimming.

About this clone: The antigen is undetermined.

This CDR3 is built from 13 residues. The V and J ends lost 5 bases and 4 bases respectively, with 9 bases between them. The germline V gene has CDR1 SQVTM and CDR2 ANQGSEA. It was with 60 Vbeta and 13 Jbeta primers that the PCR ran. Source study methods: A later analysis tallied approximately 78 million unique TCR beta chains, about 11 million of them shared. The repertoire was sequenced with immunoSEQ multiplex PCR; TCRdb's copy has only in-frame clones and lacks some. That table furnishes V, J and clone size, whereas the DNA furnished D and trimming. The table shows some 140,000 clones, with over 80% occurring only once.

The chain joins TRBV29-1 to TRBJ2-6; no reliable D call. Sequenced sample: PBMCs. The receptor's source is a man aged 40-55 years in good health and CMV-seronegative. The CDR3 is CSVSELGANVLTF. CDR3 nucleotides: TGCAGCGTTTCCGAGTTAGGGGCCAACGTCCTGACTTTC. The full variable domain, with the rest looked up from reference TRBV29-1 and TRBJ2-6, is SAVISQKPSRDICQRGTSLTIQCQVDSQVTMMFWYRQQPGQSLTLIATANQGSEATYESGFVIDKFPISRPNLTFSTLTVSNMSPEDSSIYLCSVSELGANVLTFGAGSRLTVL.